These 7 T cell receptor beta chains share one sample of origin, sequenced in a study of blood T cell repertoires in COVID-19. Repertoires were generated with immunoSEQ multiplex PCR, while TCRdb's copy carries only in-frame clones and drops some. The table includes about 670,000 clones, 85% to 90% detected once. Source material: peripheral blood. These receptors originate from a woman aged 18-29 years with acute or convalescent COVID-19.

The chain links TRBV19 to TRBJ1-1; tentatively, D is TRBD1 (6 bases). The CDR3 totals 12 residues. V was trimmed by 5 bases and J by 11 bases, leaving 15 bases between them. Germline CDR1 reads LNHDA; CDR2 reads SQIVND (reference sequence). Here the CDR3 reads CASSLSRTEAFF. The CDR3 DNA reads as TGTGCCAGTAGTCTCTCACGGACAGAGGCTTTCTTT. The variable domain in full, with the rest retrieved from reference TRBV19 and TRBJ1-1, is DGGITQSPKYLFRKEGQNVTLSCEQNLNHDAMYWYRQDPGQGLRLIYYSQIVNDFQKGDIAEGYSVSREKKESFPLTVTSAQKNPTAFYLCASSLSRTEAFFGQGTRLTVV.

V is TRBV24-1 and J is TRBJ2-3; TRBD1 aligns across 7 bases. V lost 2 bases to trimming and J lost 0 bases; unmatched junction nucleotides: 1. CDR1 is KGHDR, CDR2 SFDVKD, per germline. The CDR3 loop spans 15 amino acids. CDR3 in DNA: TGTGCCACCAGTGATTGGGACAGAAGCACAGATACGCAGTATTTT. Translating gives CATSDWDRSTDTQYF.

This clone occurred once. The V call is TRBV29-1, the J call TRBJ2-5, with 12 bases aligning to TRBD1. CDR1 SQVTM and CDR2 ANQGSEA come from the germline V gene. This CDR3 contains 15 residues. The junction had 3 bases not matched to a gene; V was cut back by 0 bases and J by 4 bases. The CDR3, as DNA: TGCAGCGTTGAAGACCGGGGACAGGGGGCAGAGACCCAGTACTTC. Amino acids: CSVEDRGQGAETQYF.

CDR3 loop: CASSRTGGNHEQYF. CDR3 sequence (DNA): TGTGCCAGCAGTCGGACCGGGGGGAACCACGAGCAGTACTTC. The rearrangement uses TRBV7-9 and TRBJ2-7, with 7 bases fitting TRBD2. J was trimmed by 5 bases and V by 6 bases; bases with no gene match: 10. This CDR3 spans 14 amino acids. CDR1 is SEHNR, CDR2 FQNEAQ, per germline (reference sequence).

The chain uses TRBV19 and TRBJ1-2; perhaps TRBD1 as D (6 bases). The CDR3 runs 15 residues. V lost 7 bases to trimming and J lost 4 bases, with 19 bases between them. The V gene's germline CDR1 is LNHDA and CDR2 SQIVND (reference sequence). The CDR3 sequence: CASNAGALDLYGYTF. In nucleotides, the CDR3 is TGTGCCAGTAATGCAGGGGCCTTAGACCTCTATGGCTACACCTTC.

The chain is built from TRBV5-1 and TRBJ1-2; no clear D. Between the trimmed V and J ends, which lost 4 bases and 1 base, there was a span of 8 bases. The germline gives CDR1 SGHRS, CDR2 YFSETQ. CDR3 size: 13 residues. The CDR3 DNA is TGCGCCAGCAGCCCCAGAAGTAACTATGGCTACACCTTC. It translates to CASSPRSNYGYTF. Full variable domain (missing parts from reference TRBV5-1 and TRBJ1-2): KAGVTQTPRYLIKTRGQQVTLSCSPISGHRSVSWYQQTPGQGLQFLFEYFSETQRNKGNFPGRFSGRQFSNSRSEMNVSTLELGDSALYLCASSPRSNYGYTFGSGTRLTVV.

The chain has TRBV6-1 and TRBJ1-2; perhaps TRBD1 as D (6 bases). This CDR3 region has 16 residues. V lost 1 base and J 7 bases, leaving 19 bases between the germline ends. CDR1 and CDR2 from the germline V gene are MNHNS and SASEGT. This CDR3 is CASSEEIGTPLGGYTF. CDR3 DNA sequence: TGTGCCAGCAGTGAAGAGATAGGGACACCCCTCGGTGGCTACACCTTC.